This T cell receptor (beta chain) was recorded in a study of cytomegalovirus exposure and HLA in healthy donors. Across the study: Roughly four fifths of 350 to 400 genotyped donors fell in the Caucasian-associated ancestry cluster. Overall study results and limits: CMV antigen specificity of a few CMV-associated chains was confirmed in vitro. There were several of the most significant clusters that appeared linked to common viral pathogens in a later analysis.

The CDR3 is 14 residues long. CDR1 is SGHAT, CDR2 FQNNGV, per germline. Trimming stripped 3 bases from V and 3 bases from J, with 9 bases between. Amplification used 60 Vbeta primers and 13 Jbeta primers. Generated by immunoSEQ multiplex PCR, the TCRdb table keeps only in-frame clones and is missing some. The profile shows about 77,000 clones, roughly 74% of them singletons. About this clone itself: Its target is unknown.

The sample taken for sequencing was PBMCs. The genes are TRBV11-2 and TRBJ2-1; the D gene is possibly TRBD2 (5 bases). This TCR was recovered from a man aged 40-55 years in good health and CMV-seronegative. The DNA for the CDR3 is TGTGCCAGCAGCTTGGTCGGGGTCTACAATGAGCAGTTCTTC. Its protein is CASSLVGVYNEQFF.